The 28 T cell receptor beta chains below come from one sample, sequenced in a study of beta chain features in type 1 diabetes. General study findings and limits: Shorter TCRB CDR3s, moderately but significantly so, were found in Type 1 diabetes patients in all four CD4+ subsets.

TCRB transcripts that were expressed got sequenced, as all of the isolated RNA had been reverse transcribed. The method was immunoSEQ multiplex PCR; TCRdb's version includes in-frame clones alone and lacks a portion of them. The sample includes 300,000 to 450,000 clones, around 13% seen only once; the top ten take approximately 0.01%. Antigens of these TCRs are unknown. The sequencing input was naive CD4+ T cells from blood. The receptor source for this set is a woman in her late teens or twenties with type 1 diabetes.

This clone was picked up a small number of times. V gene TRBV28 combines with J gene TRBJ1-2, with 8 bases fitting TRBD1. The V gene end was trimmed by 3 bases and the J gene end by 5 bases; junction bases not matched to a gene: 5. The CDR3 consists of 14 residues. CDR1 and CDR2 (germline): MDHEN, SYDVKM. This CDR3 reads CASSLTGDRYGYTF. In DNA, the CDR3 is TGTGCCAGCAGTTTGACAGGGGACCGATATGGCTACACCTTC.

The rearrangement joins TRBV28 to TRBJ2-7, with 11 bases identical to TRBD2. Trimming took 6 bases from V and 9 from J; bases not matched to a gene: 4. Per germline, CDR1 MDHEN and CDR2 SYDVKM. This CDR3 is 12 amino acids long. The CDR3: CASRTSGTGQYF. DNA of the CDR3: TGTGCCAGCAGGACTAGCGGGACAGGGCAGTACTTC.

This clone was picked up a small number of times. The DNA of the CDR3 is TGTGCCAGCTCCCCCTCCGGGACAGGGGACTATGGCTACACCTTC. Protein product: CASSPSGTGDYGYTF. The rearrangement uses TRBV18 and TRBJ1-2; TRBD1 aligns across 10 bases. The J segment lost 3 bases and the V segment lost 6 bases, leaving 7 bases of the junction unmatched. CDR1 is KGHSH, CDR2 LQKENI, per germline. This CDR3 comprises 15 residues. The full variable domain, its missing parts supplied by reference TRBV18 and TRBJ1-2, is NAGVMQNPRHLVRRRGQEARLRCSPMKGHSHVYWYRQLPEEGLKFMVYLQKENIIDESGMPKERFSAEFPKEGPSILRIQQVVRGDSAAYFCASSPSGTGDYGYTFGSGTRLTVV.

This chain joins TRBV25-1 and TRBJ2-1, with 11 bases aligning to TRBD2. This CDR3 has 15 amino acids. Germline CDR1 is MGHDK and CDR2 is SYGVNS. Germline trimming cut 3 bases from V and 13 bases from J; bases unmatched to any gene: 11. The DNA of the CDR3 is TGTGCCAGCAGTGAGGGGACTAGCGGCGGTCTAAGACAGTTCTTC. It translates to CASSEGTSGGLRQFF.

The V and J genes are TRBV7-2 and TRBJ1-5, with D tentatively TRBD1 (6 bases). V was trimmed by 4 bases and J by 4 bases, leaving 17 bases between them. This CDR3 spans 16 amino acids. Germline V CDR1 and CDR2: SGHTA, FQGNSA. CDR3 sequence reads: CASSSMDRNLNQPQHF. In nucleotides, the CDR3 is TGTGCCAGCAGCTCCATGGACAGAAACTTGAATCAGCCCCAGCATTTT.

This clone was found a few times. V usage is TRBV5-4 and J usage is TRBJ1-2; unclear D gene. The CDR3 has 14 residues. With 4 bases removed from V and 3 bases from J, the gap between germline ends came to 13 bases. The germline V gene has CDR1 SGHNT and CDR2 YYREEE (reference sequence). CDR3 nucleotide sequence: TGTGCCAGCAGCCCCCCTCTCCAGGACTATGGCTACACCTTC. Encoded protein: CASSPPLQDYGYTF.

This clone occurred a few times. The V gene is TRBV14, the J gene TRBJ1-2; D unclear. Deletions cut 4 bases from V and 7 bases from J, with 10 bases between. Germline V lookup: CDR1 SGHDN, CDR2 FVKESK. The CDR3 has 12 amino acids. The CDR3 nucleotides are TGTGCCAGCAGCCCCCGATCGAGTGGCTACACCTTC. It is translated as CASSPRSSGYTF.

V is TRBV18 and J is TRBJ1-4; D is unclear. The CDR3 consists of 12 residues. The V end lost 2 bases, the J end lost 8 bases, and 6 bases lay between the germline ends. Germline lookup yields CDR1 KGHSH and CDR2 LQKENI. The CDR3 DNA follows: TGTGCCAGCTCACCAGCGGGGGAAAAACTGTTTTTT. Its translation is CASSPAGEKLFF.

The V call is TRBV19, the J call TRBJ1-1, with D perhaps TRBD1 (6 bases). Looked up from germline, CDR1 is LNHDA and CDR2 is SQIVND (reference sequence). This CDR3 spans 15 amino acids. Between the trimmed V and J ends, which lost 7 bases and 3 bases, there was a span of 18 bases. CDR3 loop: CASNLKGGGDTEAFF. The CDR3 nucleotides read TGTGCCAGTAACCTGAAGGGAGGGGGAGACACTGAAGCTTTCTTT.

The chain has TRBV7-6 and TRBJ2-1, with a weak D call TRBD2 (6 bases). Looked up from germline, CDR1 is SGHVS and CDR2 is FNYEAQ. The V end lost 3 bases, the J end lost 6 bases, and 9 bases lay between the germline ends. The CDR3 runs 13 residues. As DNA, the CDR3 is TGTGCCAGCAGCTTCCTCGGGAGCAATGAGCAGTTCTTC. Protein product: CASSFLGSNEQFF. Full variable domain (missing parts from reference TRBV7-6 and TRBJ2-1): GAGVSQSPRYKVTKRGQDVALRCDPISGHVSLYWYRQALGQGPEFLTYFNYEAQQDKSGLPNDRFSAERPEGSISTLTIQRTEQRDSAMYRCASSFLGSNEQFFGPGTRLTVL.

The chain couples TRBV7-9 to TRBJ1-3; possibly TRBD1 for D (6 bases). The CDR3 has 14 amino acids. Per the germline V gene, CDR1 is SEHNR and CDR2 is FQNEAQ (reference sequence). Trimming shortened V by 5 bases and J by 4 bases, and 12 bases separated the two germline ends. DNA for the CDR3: TGTGCCAGCAGCCGCGGACAGCTCGGAAACACCATATATTTT. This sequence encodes CASSRGQLGNTIYF.

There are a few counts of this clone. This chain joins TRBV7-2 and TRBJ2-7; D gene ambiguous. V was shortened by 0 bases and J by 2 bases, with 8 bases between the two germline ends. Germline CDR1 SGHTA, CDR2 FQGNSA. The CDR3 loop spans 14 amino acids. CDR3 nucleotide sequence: TGTGCCAGCAGCTTAGCGTCCCCGGCCTACGAGCAGTACTTC. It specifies CASSLASPAYEQYF.

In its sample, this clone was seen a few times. The CDR3 nucleotides read TGCAGCGTATCCCGTCATGAGCAGTTCTTC. Protein: CSVSRHEQFF. This chain joins TRBV20-1 and TRBJ2-1, with unresolved D. The CDR3 is 10 amino acids. From germline, CDR1 is DFQATT and CDR2 SNEGSKA (reference sequence).

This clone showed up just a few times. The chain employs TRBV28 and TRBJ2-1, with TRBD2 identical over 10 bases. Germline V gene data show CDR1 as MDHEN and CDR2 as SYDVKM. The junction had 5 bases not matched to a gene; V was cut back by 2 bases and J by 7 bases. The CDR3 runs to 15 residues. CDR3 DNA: TGTGCCAGCAGTTTACTAGCGGGAGCCTTAAATGAGCAGTTCTTC. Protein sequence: CASSLLAGALNEQFF.

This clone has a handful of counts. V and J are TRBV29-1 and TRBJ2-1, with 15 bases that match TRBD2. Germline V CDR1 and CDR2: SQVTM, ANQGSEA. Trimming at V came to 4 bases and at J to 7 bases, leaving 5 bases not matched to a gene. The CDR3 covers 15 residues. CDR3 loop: CSVGTSGRGWNEQFF. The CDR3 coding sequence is TGCAGCGTTGGGACTAGCGGGAGGGGGTGGAATGAGCAGTTCTTC.

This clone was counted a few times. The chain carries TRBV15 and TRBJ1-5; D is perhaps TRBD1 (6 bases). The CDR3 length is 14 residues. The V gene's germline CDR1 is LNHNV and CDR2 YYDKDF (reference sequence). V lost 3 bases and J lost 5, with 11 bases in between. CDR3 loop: CATSRYRDDQPQHF. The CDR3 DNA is TGTGCCACCAGCAGGTACAGGGACGATCAGCCCCAGCATTTT.

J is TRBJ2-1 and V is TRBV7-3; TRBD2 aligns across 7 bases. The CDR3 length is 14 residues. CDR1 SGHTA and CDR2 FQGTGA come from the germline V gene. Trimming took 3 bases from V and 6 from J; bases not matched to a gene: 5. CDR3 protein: CASSLGLAVNEQFF. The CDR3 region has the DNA TGTGCCAGCAGCTTGGGGCTAGCGGTCAATGAGCAGTTCTTC. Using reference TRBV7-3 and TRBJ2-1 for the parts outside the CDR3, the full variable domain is GAGVSQTPSNKVTEKGKYVELRCDPISGHTALYWYRQSLGQGPEFLIYFQGTGAADDSGLPNDRFFAVRPEGSVSTLKIQRTERGDSAVYLCASSLGLAVNEQFFGPGTRLTVL.

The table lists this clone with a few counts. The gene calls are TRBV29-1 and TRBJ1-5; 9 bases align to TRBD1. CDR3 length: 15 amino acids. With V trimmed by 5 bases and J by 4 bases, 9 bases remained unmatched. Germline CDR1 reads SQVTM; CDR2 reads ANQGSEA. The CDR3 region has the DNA TGCAGCGTTAAGGTGACAGGGGGTGGAAATCAGCCCCAGCATTTT. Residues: CSVKVTGGGNQPQHF.

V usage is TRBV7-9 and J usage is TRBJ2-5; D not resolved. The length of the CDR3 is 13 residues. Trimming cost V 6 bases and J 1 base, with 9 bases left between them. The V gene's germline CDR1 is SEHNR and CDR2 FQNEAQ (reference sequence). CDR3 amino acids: CASSYSVQETQYF. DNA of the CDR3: TGTGCCAGCAGTTACAGTGTCCAAGAGACCCAGTACTTC.

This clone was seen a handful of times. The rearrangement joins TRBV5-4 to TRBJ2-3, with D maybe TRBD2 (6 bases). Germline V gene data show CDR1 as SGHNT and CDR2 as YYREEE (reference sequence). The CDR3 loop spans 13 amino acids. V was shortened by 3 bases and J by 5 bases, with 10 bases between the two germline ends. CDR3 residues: CASSSGGEDTQYF. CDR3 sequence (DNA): TGTGCCAGCAGCTCCGGGGGAGAAGATACGCAGTATTTT.

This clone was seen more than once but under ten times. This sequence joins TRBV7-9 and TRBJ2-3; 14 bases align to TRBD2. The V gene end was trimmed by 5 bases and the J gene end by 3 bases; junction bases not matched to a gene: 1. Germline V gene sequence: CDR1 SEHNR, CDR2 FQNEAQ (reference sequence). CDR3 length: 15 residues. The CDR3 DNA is TGTGCCAGCAGCAGGACTAGCGGGGGGACAGATACGCAGTATTTT. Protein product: CASSRTSGGTDTQYF.

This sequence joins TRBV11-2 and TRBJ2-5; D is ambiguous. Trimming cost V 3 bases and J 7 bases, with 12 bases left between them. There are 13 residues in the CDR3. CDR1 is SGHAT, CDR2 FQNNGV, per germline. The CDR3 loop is CASSLVPQVTQYF. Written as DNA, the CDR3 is TGTGCCAGCAGCTTGGTCCCCCAGGTGACCCAGTACTTC.

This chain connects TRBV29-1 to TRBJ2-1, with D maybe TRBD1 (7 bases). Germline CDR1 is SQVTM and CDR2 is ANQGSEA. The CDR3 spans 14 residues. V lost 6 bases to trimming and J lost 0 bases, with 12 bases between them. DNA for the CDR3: TGCAGCGTGAGGCGGGACAGCTCCTACAATGAGCAGTTCTTC. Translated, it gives CSVRRDSSYNEQFF.

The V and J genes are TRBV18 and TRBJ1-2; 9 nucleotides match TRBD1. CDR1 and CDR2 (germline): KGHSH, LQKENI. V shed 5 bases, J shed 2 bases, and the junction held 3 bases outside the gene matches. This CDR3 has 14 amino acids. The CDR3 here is CASSAGTGNYGYTF. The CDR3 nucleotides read TGTGCCAGCTCAGCCGGGACAGGGAACTATGGCTACACCTTC.

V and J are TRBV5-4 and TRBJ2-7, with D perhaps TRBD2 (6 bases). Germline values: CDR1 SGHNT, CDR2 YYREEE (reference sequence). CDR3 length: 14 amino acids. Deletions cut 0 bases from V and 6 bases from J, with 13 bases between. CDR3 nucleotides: TGTGCCAGCAGCTTGGGGCAGGGAGGCGGCGAGCAGTACTTC. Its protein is CASSLGQGGGEQYF.

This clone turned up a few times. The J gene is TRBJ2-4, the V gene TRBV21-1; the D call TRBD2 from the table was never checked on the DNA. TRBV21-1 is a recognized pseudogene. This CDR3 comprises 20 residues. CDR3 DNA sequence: TGTGCCAGCAGCCCCGGAGGGACTAGCGGGAGTTGGAGGGCCAAAAACATTCAGTACTTC. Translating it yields CASSPGGTSGSWRAKNIQYF.

The CDR3 DNA reads TGCGCCAGCAGCTTGTTACAGGGGACCTACGAGCAGTACTTC. Protein: CASSLLQGTYEQYF. The chain uses TRBV5-1 and TRBJ2-7; 7 bases are a match to TRBD1. Unmatched junction bases numbered 3, after V lost 1 base and J lost 2 bases. The CDR3 sequence is 14 residues long. Germline V gene sequence: CDR1 SGHRS, CDR2 YFSETQ.

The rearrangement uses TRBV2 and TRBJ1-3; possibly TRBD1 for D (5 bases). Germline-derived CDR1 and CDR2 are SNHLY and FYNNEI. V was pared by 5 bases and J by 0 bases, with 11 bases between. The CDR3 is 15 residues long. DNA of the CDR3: TGTGCCAGCAGTCAGGACACGATCTCTGGAAACACCATATATTTT. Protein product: CASSQDTISGNTIYF.